Included here is one T cell receptor beta chain sequence, with context. The data were taken from a study of CD8 T cells in Susac syndrome. The V segment lost 0 bases and the J segment 3 bases; nucleotides outside the gene matches: 4. This CDR3 has 16 residues. CDR1 DFQATT and CDR2 SNEGSKA come from the germline V gene (reference sequence). cDNA came from approximately 0.5 to 1 ug RNA primed by random hexamers. Coverage of TCR beta CDR3 amplification by immunoSEQ multiplex PCR extended to 54 Vbeta and 13 Jbeta. TCRdb processed the immunoSEQ multiplex PCR reads anew with MiXCR; each CDR3 protein has one entry. The sample has more than 65,000 distinct CDR3 sequences, roughly 94% seen once. Sequencing of TCR beta was carried out in blood CD8+ and CD4+ T cells. While CD8+ and CD4+ T cells were isolated negatively, TEMRA cells were enriched by FACS.

J is TRBJ2-1 and V is TRBV20-1, with 11 bases fitting TRBD2. This receptor was obtained from a human donor with multiple sclerosis. The sample consisted of CD8+ T cells from PBMCs. This chain's CDR3 is CSARDLTSGDYNEQFF. DNA for the CDR3: TGCAGTGCTAGAGATCTGACTAGCGGGGACTACAATGAGCAGTTCTTC.